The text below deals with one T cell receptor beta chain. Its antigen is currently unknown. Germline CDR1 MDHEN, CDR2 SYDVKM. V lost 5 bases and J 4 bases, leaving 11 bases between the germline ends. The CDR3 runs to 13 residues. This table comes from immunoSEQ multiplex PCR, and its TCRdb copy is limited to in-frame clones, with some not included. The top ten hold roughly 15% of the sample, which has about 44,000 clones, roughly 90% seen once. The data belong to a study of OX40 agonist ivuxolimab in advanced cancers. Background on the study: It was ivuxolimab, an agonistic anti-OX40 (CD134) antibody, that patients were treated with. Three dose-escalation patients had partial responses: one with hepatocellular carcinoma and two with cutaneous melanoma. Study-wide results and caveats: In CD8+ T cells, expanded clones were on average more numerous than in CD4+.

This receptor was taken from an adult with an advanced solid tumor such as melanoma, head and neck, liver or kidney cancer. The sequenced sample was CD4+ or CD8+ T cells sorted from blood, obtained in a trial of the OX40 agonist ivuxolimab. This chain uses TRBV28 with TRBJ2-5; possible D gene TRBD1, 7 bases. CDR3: CASSRQGGETQYF. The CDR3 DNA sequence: TGTGCCAGCAGTCGTCAGGGGGGAGAGACCCAGTACTTC.